The rows below give T cell receptor beta chains drawn from one sample of a study of cytotoxic CD8 clonotypes in ibrutinib-treated CLL. Using immunoSEQ multiplex PCR, the repertoire was profiled, and TCRdb retains in-frame clones only, with some absent. In the table there are approximately 190,000 clones, about three quarters of which are singletons. The sample was PBMCs, taken after 12 months of ibrutinib treatment. The receptors shown here come from a human donor with chronic lymphocytic leukemia. Each CDR3 is given with its conserved first and last residue. The D gene is left open where the match is weak. Size values are once, few and many counts, or a class for expanded clones, and some rows have none.

d_call,clone_size,v_call,j_call,cdr3_nt,cdr3_aa
.,.,TRBV19,TRBJ1-2,TGTGCCAGTAGTCCGGAGGCCCGGACAGTCACCTATTATGGCTACACCTTC,CASSPEARTVTYYGYTF
.,.,TRBV5-4,TRBJ1-1,TGTGCCACCTCGGGGTGGGACACTGAAGCTTTCTTT,CATSGWDTEAFF
.,.,TRBV5-4,TRBJ2-2,TGTGCCAGCAGCTTGGACAGGAACACCGGGGAGCTGTTTTTT,CASSLDRNTGELFF
TRBD1,.,TRBV5-1,TRBJ1-4,TGCGCCAGCCGTCGCTTAGGGGGCCAGGAAAAACTGTTTTTT,CASRRLGGQEKLFF
.,.,TRBV7-8,TRBJ1-2,TGTGCCAGCAGCTTAGAAGGGGTTAATGGCTACACCTTC,CASSLEGVNGYTF
TRBD2,.,TRBV6-5,TRBJ2-7,TGTGCCAGCAGACCCACCCTGGGCGGGACTACGGAGCAGTACTTC,CASRPTLGGTTEQYF
TRBD1,few,TRBV6-6,TRBJ1-2,TGTGCCAGCAGACGACCACAGGGGGTGAACTATGGCTACACCTTC,CASRRPQGVNYGYTF
TRBD2,.,TRBV9,TRBJ2-1,TGTGCCAGCAGCACCCGACCTAGCGGACAAGACCTTAACAATGAGCAGTTCTTC,CASSTRPSGQDLNNEQFF
.,medium-sized,TRBV6-5,TRBJ2-7,TGTGCCAGCAGTCCCGGGGCCTTCTCCTACGAGCAGTACTTC,CASSPGAFSYEQYF
TRBD1,.,TRBV27,TRBJ1-1,TGTGCCAGCAGCCTAACAGGGGAAGCGAGACCCCCGAACACTGAAGCTTTCTTT,CASSLTGEARPPNTEAFF
.,.,TRBV2,TRBJ2-7,TGTGCCAGCAGACCCGGACAGTACTCCTACGAGCAGTACTTC,CASRPGQYSYEQYF
.,.,TRBV6-5,TRBJ1-1,TGTGCCAGCAGATTCCGGGCCTTCACTGAAGCTTTCTTT,CASRFRAFTEAFF
.,.,TRBV5-6,TRBJ1-2,TGTGCCAGCAGGTATAGACAGGTGGGCGACTATGGCTACACCTTC,CASRYRQVGDYGYTF
TRBD1,.,TRBV11-2,TRBJ1-2,TGTGCCAGCAGCGCAGGGACAGGACCTAACTATGGCTACACCTTC,CASSAGTGPNYGYTF
.,.,TRBV6-5,TRBJ1-1,TGTACCAGCAGTTACTCCTGGACAACGAACACTGAAGCTTTCTTT,CTSSYSWTTNTEAFF
.,.,TRBV6-6,TRBJ2-1,TGTGCCAGCAGCCCCCGCGGGACGGTTAATGAGCAGTTCTTC,CASSPRGTVNEQFF
TRBD1,.,TRBV19,TRBJ2-1,TGTGCCAGTAGTATGACAGGGTTCTACAATGAGCAGTTCTTC,CASSMTGFYNEQFF
TRBD1,once,TRBV30,TRBJ1-5,TGTGCCTGGAGCCTCCTGACAGGGGCTAATCAGCCCCAGCATTTT,CAWSLLTGANQPQHF
.,.,TRBV6-5,TRBJ1-5,TGTGCCAGCAGCCAAAGTGGACTGATGGGTCAACCCCAGCATTTT,CASSQSGLMGQPQHF
TRBD1,.,TRBV27,TRBJ1-6,TGTGCCAGCAGAAGTCGGGGGAACAGGGGTAATTCACCCCTCCACTTT,CASRSRGNRGNSPLHF
.,.,TRBV30,TRBJ1-2,TGTGCCTGGAGTGTTACAGGTTTAACGAGGGGCTACACCTTC,CAWSVTGLTRGYTF
.,.,TRBV7-2,TRBJ2-5,TGTGCCAGCAGCTTAGCAGGGGGGCGAGAGACCCAGTACTTC,CASSLAGGRETQYF
.,.,TRBV11-2,TRBJ2-7,TGTGCCAGCAGCACGCAACTAGGGGTAAGCGAGCAGTACTTC,CASSTQLGVSEQYF
TRBD1,many,TRBV30,TRBJ1-2,TGTGCCTGGATCCTCAGGGGGCAAGAGTATGGCTACACCTTC,CAWILRGQEYGYTF
TRBD1,.,TRBV16,TRBJ2-3,TGTGCCAGCAGCCAACCCGGGACAGCCACAGATACGCAGTATTTT,CASSQPGTATDTQYF
.,once,TRBV28,TRBJ1-1,TGTGCCAGCAGTCCCCACACAGGGAACACTGAAGCTTTCTTT,CASSPHTGNTEAFF
TRBD2,once,TRBV7-2,TRBJ2-1,TGTGCCAGCAGCTCCGCGGGAGGCTACAATGAGCAGTTCTTC,CASSSAGGYNEQFF
.,.,TRBV5-1,TRBJ1-2,TGCGCCAGCAGCTTGGGACAGATAAACTATGGCTACACCTTC,CASSLGQINYGYTF
.,.,TRBV5-8,TRBJ2-7,TGTGCCAGCAGCCCCGGACGGAACTCCTACGAGCAGTACTTC,CASSPGRNSYEQYF
.,once,TRBV4-1,TRBJ2-7,TGCGCCAGCAGCGCGGGCCTCGTCGGCGAGCAGTACTTC,CASSAGLVGEQYF
.,.,TRBV5-1,TRBJ2-2,TGCGCCAGCAGCTTGGTCGCAGCCACCGGGGAGCTGTTTTTT,CASSLVAATGELFF
TRBD2,many,TRBV4-3,TRBJ2-1,TGCGCCAGCAGCCAGGGACTAGCGGGAGGGAACAATGAGCAGTTCTTC,CASSQGLAGGNNEQFF
TRBD2,.,TRBV5-1,TRBJ2-3,TGCGCCAGCAGCTCTGGGTCGAGCGGGGCCACAGATACGCAGTATTTT,CASSSGSSGATDTQYF
.,few,TRBV27,TRBJ2-7,TGTGCCAGCAGTTCCGCAGGGGAGCAGTACTTC,CASSSAGEQYF
.,.,TRBV5-1,TRBJ1-2,TGCGCCAGCAGCTTGAACCGACAGGCGGCCTATGGCTACACCTTC,CASSLNRQAAYGYTF
TRBD2,.,TRBV15,TRBJ2-1,TGTGCCACCAAAGCGGGGGGTTTGAGGCACAATGAGCAGTTCTTC,CATKAGGLRHNEQFF
.,.,TRBV29-1,TRBJ1-2,TGCAGCGTACGGGGCTTCGGCTATGGCTACACCTTC,CSVRGFGYGYTF
TRBD1,.,TRBV10-1,TRBJ2-2,TGCGCCAGCTCCAAGACAGGGGGCTGCGGGGAGCTGTTTTTT,CASSKTGGCGELFF
.,once,TRBV11-2,TRBJ2-2,TGTGCCAGCAGCCCGATACCCCCTTTGGAGCGTCCCGGGGAGCTGTTTTTT,CASSPIPPLERPGELFF
TRBD2,.,TRBV5-1,TRBJ2-1,TGCGCCAGCAGCCCCAGACTAGCGGGGCCGCGGAATGAGCAGTTCTTC,CASSPRLAGPRNEQFF
.,.,TRBV7-3,TRBJ1-1,TGTGCCAGCAGCTCCTCACAGAACACTGAAGCTTTCTTT,CASSSSQNTEAFF
.,.,TRBV11-2,TRBJ2-2,TGTGCCAGCAGCTTAAAAGCGTATTCGGCCGGGGAGCTGTTTTTT,CASSLKAYSAGELFF
TRBD1,.,TRBV29-1,TRBJ1-2,TGCAGCGTTTTGGACCTCCCCATTGGGGACAGGTTCTATGGCTACACCTTC,CSVLDLPIGDRFYGYTF
.,.,TRBV30,TRBJ1-1,TGTGCCTGGAGTACGGAAGTGATGAACACTGAAGCTTTCTTT,CAWSTEVMNTEAFF
.,.,TRBV18,TRBJ1-3,TGTGCCAGCTCACTGCTGGACAGTCGTAAGGGAAACACCATATATTTT,CASSLLDSRKGNTIYF